Included here is one T cell receptor beta chain sequence, with context. The antigen is unknown. In chemo-refractory metastatic non-small-cell lung cancer, patients got ipilimumab CTLA-4 blockade together with focal radiation. The entry originates in a study of radiotherapy plus CTLA-4 blockade in lung cancer. TCRdb's copy holds only in-frame clones and misses some; the assay was immunoSEQ multiplex PCR. The table shows about 73,000 clones, with around 86% occurring only once. Per the germline V gene, CDR1 is SNHLY and CDR2 is FYNNEI. This CDR3 has 13 amino acids. Trimming took 6 bases from V and 14 from J; bases not matched to a gene: 7. Study-wide findings and caveats: It was early blood T cell clone dynamics, with interferon-beta, that reportedly best predicted response.

The sequences come from peripheral blood, collected from a patient treated with radiotherapy plus ipilimumab. The source of this sequence is a human donor with non-small cell lung cancer that progressed on radiotherapy plus ipilimumab. This rearrangement joins TRBV2 to TRBJ2-1, with 13 bases matching TRBD2. The CDR3 sequence is CASSRQGLAGKFF. Here the CDR3 DNA reads TGTGCCAGCAGCCGACAGGGACTAGCGGGAAAGTTCTTC.